This T cell receptor (beta chain) was captured by sequencing in a study of blood T cell repertoires in COVID-19. Study-level information: Whether acute or convalescent, the COVID-19 samples came from the United States, Italy and Spain.

This CDR3 comprises 11 residues. The germline V gene has CDR1 SGDLS and CDR2 YYNGEE. V gave up 3 bases and J gave up 5 bases, with 5 bases separating them. Profiled with immunoSEQ multiplex PCR; TCRdb holds only in-frame clones, not every one. The repertoire includes 230,000 or so clones, roughly 80% of them detected once, and 5.1% sits in the top ten. The clonotype was recovered from a human donor in a cohort sampled during active COVID-19. The sequenced material came from peripheral blood. This sequence joins TRBV9 and TRBJ2-5; D is possibly TRBD1 (5 bases). The CDR3 reads CASSAGETQYF. Written as DNA, the CDR3 is TGTGCCAGCAGCGCAGGGGAGACCCAGTACTTC.